This T cell receptor beta chain was retrieved from a study of T cell responses to AZD1222 COVID-19 vaccine. Study-level information: Both about-4-week and about-12-week second-dose recipients were combined. Study conclusions and caveats: White British donors predominated, females outnumbered males, and clonal diversity was possibly underestimated. Increases in Spike-specific TCR breadth and depth were seen after two AZD1222 doses.

Concerning this clone: Its antigen is undetermined.

CDR1 MNHEY and CDR2 SMNVEV come from the germline V gene (reference sequence). The V end lost 3 bases, the J end lost 4 bases, and 18 bases lay between the germline ends. There are 16 residues in the CDR3. Sequenced by immunoSEQ multiplex PCR; TCRdb stores in-frame clones only, minus some. Here the sample spans around 110,000 clones, around 94% being singletons. This TCR was sampled from an adult in good health. This material consisted of peripheral blood, taken on day 0 of AZD1222 vaccination. The chain joins TRBV27 to TRBJ1-2, with a possible D match to TRBD1 (5 bases). CDR3 region: CASSFAQGGSPYGYTF. As DNA, the CDR3 is TGTGCCAGCAGTTTTGCGCAGGGTGGTTCTCCCTATGGCTACACCTTC.